The T cell receptor (beta chain) described here comes from a study of shared clonotypes between healthy human individuals. Profiling relied on immunoSEQ multiplex PCR, and the TCRdb table lists in-frame clones only, not all of them. Of roughly 2.1 million clones in the sample, approximately 94% were seen once. Study findings and constraints: Expectations were that clonotype sharing among donors would be affected by sequencing depth.

The CDR3 has 18 amino acids. V was pared by 0 bases and J by 2 bases, with 14 bases between. The germline V gene has CDR1 LGHNA and CDR2 YSLEER. CD8 cells classed as naive were CD45RO-negative and positively selected for CCR7, excluding terminally differentiated effector memory CD45RA+ cells. About this clone itself: Its antigen is still unknown.

Sequenced input: naive CD8+ T cells from PBMCs. The source is a man younger than 35 in good health. Some clones in this sample may be carry-over from other donors' samples. This rearrangement joins TRBV4-3 to TRBJ2-6; D tentatively fits TRBD1 or TRBD2 (5 bases each). CDR3 protein: CASSQEGYRRAGANVLTF. In nucleotides, the CDR3 is TGCGCCAGCAGCCAAGAGGGGTACAGGCGGGCTGGGGCCAACGTCCTGACTTTC.